This TCR beta chain was captured by sequencing in a study of blood T cell repertoires in COVID-19. Study overall: COVID-19 samples collected from the United States, Italy and Spain covered acute and convalescent phases.

V shed 3 bases and J 5 bases; nucleotides not matched to a gene: 6. The CDR3 consists of 15 residues. Germline V gives CDR1 SGHTA, CDR2 FQGNSA. This clone was seen once. Using immunoSEQ multiplex PCR, the repertoire was profiled, and TCRdb retains in-frame clones only, with some absent. The sample yields 250,000 to 300,000 clones, approximately 91% seen once. This rearrangement joins TRBV7-2 to TRBJ2-1; 8 positions match TRBD1. The receptor comes from a woman in her thirties or forties who had recovered from COVID-19. Sequencing used PBMCs or T cells enriched from blood (not recorded which). The CDR3 DNA follows: TGTGCCAGCAGCTTTGGACAGGGTCTTAACAATGAGCAGTTCTTC. Translation gives CASSFGQGLNNEQFF.